These T cell receptor beta chains were read from a single sample in a study of breast tumors, draining lymph nodes, adjacent tissues. Via MiXCR, TCRdb re-called the multiplex PCR reads, giving one row per CDR3 protein. This table has approximately 130,000 distinct CDR3 sequences, over 20% appearing once. The sequenced sample consisted of axillary lymph node tissue. The receptors come from a female donor with breast cancer. Some clones in this sample may be carry-over from other donors' samples. The conserved cysteine and the conserved F or W are not part of the CDR3 here. Clone size is not always given. Where it is, it says once, few, many or a class for expanded clones.

size	V	J	CDR3
few	TRBV28	TRBJ2-2	ASRRQGALAGKRPRGELF
few	TRBV15	TRBJ2-7	ATSSFGGERQY
many	TRBV27	TRBJ1-2	ASSLSSAPTNYGYT
many	TRBV7-9	TRBJ2-5	ASSRGQGSLETQY
many	TRBV5-8	TRBJ2-5	ASSGGTSGTLKETQY
-	TRBV5-1	TRBJ2-1	ASGQGYNEQF
many	TRBV11-2	TRBJ1-2	ASSLAGSANYGYT
many	TRBV15	TRBJ2-7	ATSRDLGQLEQY
many	TRBV7-8	TRBJ2-1	ASSLDGINNEQF
-	TRBV5-1	TRBJ2-7	ASSATGTGRVHEQY
many	TRBV7-2	TRBJ2-7	ASSLGPGQGYEQY
many	TRBV20-1	TRBJ2-7	SAGTSSSYEQY
many	TRBV6-1	TRBJ2-1	ASSEWGSGTSQF
few	TRBV5-1	TRBJ2-3	AGSPQGVTDTQY
many	TRBV27	TRBJ2-7	ASSLRQGGYEQY
-	TRBV28	TRBJ1-3	ASITDNSGNTIY
few	TRBV27	TRBJ1-5	ASSLQGFSNQPQH
-	TRBV20-1	TRBJ2-7	SAKTSGSFYEQY
many	TRBV5-5	TRBJ1-4	ASSGDANEKLF
many	TRBV20-1	TRBJ2-7	SAPGLAGSYEQY
many	TRBV7-9	TRBJ2-7	ASSYLGTETYEQY
many	TRBV4-1	TRBJ1-2	ASSPATGPLAYGYT